Each of the 23 T cell receptor beta chains below was sequenced from the same sample in a study of T-cell reconstitution after alpha-beta-depleted transplantation in children (dated by TCRdb to the mid-2010s). Sample treatment or condition, as interpreted from the label and publication: allogeneic hematopoietic cell transplantation with graft depleted of TCRalphabeta T cells and CD19 B cells. The library was obtained by PCR. The reads were generated on an Illumina HiSeq 2500. TCR libraries were prepared with molecular barcoding, using unique molecular identifiers to normalize TCRbeta repertoire quantification. The public reads were quality trimmed at Q25 with fastp and then assembled into clones with MiXCR by TCRdb, keeping productive beta chains. Rows are unified per CDR3 protein, each entry keeping the most common DNA and genes. Counted in this sample were 610,000 or so distinct CDR3 sequences; 25% to 30% of them appeared once. The ten largest clones represent 30% to 45% of the sample.

Sample: PBMCs, taken before TCRalphabeta/CD19-depleted stem cell transplant. The receptors stem from a boy under two years old with Wiskott-Aldrich syndrome, due to receive a stem cell transplant.

This clonotype was detected only a few times. The chain is built from TRBV4-1 and TRBJ1-6; possibly TRBD1 for D (5 bases). Deletions cut 1 base from V and 4 bases from J, with 8 bases between. Germline V gene data show CDR1 as MGHRA and CDR2 as YSYEKL. This CDR3 is built from 15 residues. The CDR3 reads CASSQAGSYNSPLHF. Here the CDR3 DNA reads TGCGCCAGCAGCCAAGCAGGGAGTTATAATTCACCCCTCCACTTT.

The J gene is TRBJ2-7, the V gene TRBV28; no clear D. Germline V gene data show CDR1 as MDHEN and CDR2 as SYDVKM. Trimming removed 3 bases at V and 6 bases at J, with 9 bases between. The CDR3 is 12 residues long. CDR3 in DNA: TGTGCCAGCAGTTTGGTGGCAAGCGAGCAGTACTTC. The encoded protein is CASSLVASEQYF.

This clonotype was detected only a few times. V is TRBV24-1 and J is TRBJ2-5; the D gene is possibly TRBD2 (6 bases). Germline CDR1 is KGHDR and CDR2 is SFDVKD. The CDR3 is 14 amino acids. V lost 6 bases, J lost 5 bases, and 15 bases lay in between. The CDR3 DNA reads as TGTGCCACCAGTTCTTCTAGCGCCACGGAGACCCAGTACTTC. Amino acids: CATSSSSATETQYF.

This clonotype was picked up one time. The V and J genes are TRBV27 and TRBJ2-3, with D maybe TRBD1 (6 bases). This CDR3 is built from 18 residues. The germline V and J ends were trimmed by 3 bases and 3 bases, with 22 bases remaining between them. CDR1 is MNHEY and CDR2 is SMNVEV in the germline V gene (reference sequence). DNA of the CDR3: TGTGCCAGCAGTTTGACAGGAAGAGGTCCTGACATGACAGATACGCAGTATTTT. Its translation: CASSLTGRGPDMTDTQYF.

This clonotype occurred many times. The chain couples TRBV5-1 to TRBJ2-5, with D possibly being TRBD1 (6 bases). Trimming removed 2 bases from V and 2 bases from J, with 7 bases in between. This CDR3 has 13 residues. Germline CDR1 and CDR2: SGHRS and YFSETQ. CDR3 sequence (DNA): TGCGCCAGCAGCTTTGGACAGCAAGAGACCCAGTACTTC. This encodes CASSFGQQETQYF.

The chain uses TRBV5-1 and TRBJ2-1, with TRBD2 matching 9 bases. Germline loops: CDR1 SGHRS, CDR2 YFSETQ. The CDR3 is 17 residues long. V was pared by 5 bases and J by 0 bases, with 9 bases of the junction left unmatched. The CDR3 region is CASSPSGLADSYNEQFF. The DNA for the CDR3 is TGCGCCAGCAGTCCCTCGGGACTAGCAGACTCCTACAATGAGCAGTTCTTC.

The chain joins TRBV20-1 to TRBJ2-7, with 7 nucleotides matching TRBD1. The ends lost 3 bases at V and 7 bases at J; junction bases unmatched: 6. Germline values: CDR1 DFQATT, CDR2 SNEGSKA (reference sequence). The CDR3 is 12 amino acids. This CDR3 reads CSARRTGLEQYF. The CDR3 DNA sequence: TGCAGTGCTAGGAGGACAGGTCTTGAGCAGTACTTC.

J is TRBJ2-7 and V is TRBV11-2; D remains ambiguous. Deletions cut 4 bases from V and 5 bases from J, with 21 bases between. This CDR3 contains 16 residues. Germline CDR1 reads SGHAT; CDR2 reads FQNNGV. The CDR3 region has the DNA TGTGCCAGCAGCTCGATCGACCGGGCCCCCGGCGACGAGCAGTACTTC. Amino acid sequence: CASSSIDRAPGDEQYF. Using reference TRBV11-2 and TRBJ2-7 for the parts outside the CDR3, the full variable domain is EAGVAQSPRYKIIEKRQSVAFWCNPISGHATLYWYQQILGQGPKLLIQFQNNGVVDDSQLPKDRFSAERLKGVDSTLKIQPAKLEDSAVYLCASSSIDRAPGDEQYFGPGTRLTVT.

This chain connects TRBV7-3 to TRBJ2-6, with a weak D call TRBD1 (6 bases). The germline gives CDR1 SGHTA, CDR2 FQGTGA. V gave up 3 bases and J gave up 2 bases, with 8 bases separating them. The CDR3 runs to 15 residues. CDR3 in amino acids: CASSFGQTGANVLTF. The DNA of the CDR3 is TGTGCCAGCAGCTTCGGACAGACTGGGGCCAACGTCCTGACTTTC.

This clonotype was counted a few times. This chain links TRBV4-1 with TRBJ1-6; D ambiguous. The germline CDR1 and CDR2 sequences are MGHRA and YSYEKL. V lost 6 bases, J lost 12 bases, and 15 bases lay in between. This CDR3 is built from 13 residues. The CDR3 DNA sequence: TGCGCCAGCAGGCATAAAAGGATTGGACCCCTCCACTTT. Translated: CASRHKRIGPLHF.

V is TRBV30 and J is TRBJ2-1; D perhaps matches TRBD2 (5 bases). Germline loops: CDR1 GTSNPN, CDR2 SVGIG (reference sequence). V lost 7 bases and J 5 bases, leaving 12 bases between the germline ends. This CDR3 spans 12 amino acids. DNA of the CDR3: TGTGCCTCCCCTTCGGGGAACAATGAGCAGTTCTTC. Its protein product is CASPSGNNEQFF.

This clonotype was observed a handful of times. Mismatch with germline at one junction end may stem from a read error. For the CDR3, the DNA is TGTGCCAGCAGTGGGGACGGCACCTACGAGCATTACTTC. Amino acid sequence: CASSGDGTYEHYF. V usage is TRBV2 and J usage is TRBJ2-7, with D possibly being TRBD1 or TRBD2 (5 bases each). This CDR3 has 13 amino acids. CDR1 and CDR2 (germline): SNHLY, FYNNEI.

The V and J genes are TRBV5-1 and TRBJ2-1, with D maybe TRBD2 (6 bases). The length of the CDR3 is 15 residues. Germline V gene lookup returns CDR1 SGHRS and CDR2 YFSETQ. Trimming took 3 bases from V and 0 from J, leaving 10 bases between them. CDR3 protein: CASSSGTHSYNEQFF. DNA for the CDR3: TGCGCCAGCAGCTCGGGGACTCACTCCTACAATGAGCAGTTCTTC.

This clonotype has just a few counts. This chain joins TRBV11-3 and TRBJ2-5; D remains unclear. The germline V and J ends were trimmed by 5 bases and 5 bases, with 12 bases remaining between them. The CDR3 is 13 residues long. Germline values: CDR1 SGHNT, CDR2 YENEEA. The CDR3 sequence: CASSRRTGETQYF. Written as DNA, the CDR3 is TGTGCCAGCAGCCGGCGAACCGGGGAGACCCAGTACTTC.

V gene TRBV10-3 combines with J gene TRBJ2-2; 9 bases fit TRBD1. Germline values: CDR1 ENHRY, CDR2 SYGVKD. CDR3 length: 15 residues. V lost 0 bases to trimming and J lost 6 bases; unmatched junction nucleotides: 2. The CDR3 loop is CAISESRTGAGELFF. The DNA for the CDR3 is TGTGCCATCAGTGAGTCCAGGACAGGGGCCGGGGAGCTGTTTTTT.

This chain connects TRBV27 to TRBJ2-5; 7 bases are a match to TRBD1. The germline V gene encodes CDR1 MNHEY and CDR2 SMNVEV (reference sequence). The CDR3 consists of 14 residues. J was trimmed by 7 bases and V by 5 bases; bases with no gene match: 10. CDR3 in amino acids: CASSQSTGRVTQYF. For the CDR3, the DNA is TGTGCCAGCAGTCAATCGACAGGGCGAGTGACCCAGTACTTC.

This clonotype was detected once. The chain couples TRBV15 to TRBJ2-7, with 8 positions matching TRBD2. The CDR3 has 17 amino acids. V dropped 1 base and J dropped 3; count of bases not matched to a gene: 11. Germline V gives CDR1 LNHNV, CDR2 YYDKDF (reference sequence). CDR3 residues: CATSRGGGGTRGYEQYF. As DNA, the CDR3 is TGTGCCACCAGCAGAGGGGGTGGGGGGACTAGGGGCTACGAGCAGTACTTC.

CDR3 nucleotides: TGCGCCAGCAGCTTGGTCGGACTAGCGGGAGGCGAGACCCAGTACTTC. This gives the protein CASSLVGLAGGETQYF. The chain carries TRBV5-1 and TRBJ2-5, with TRBD2 identical over 14 bases. Germline assignment: CDR1 SGHRS and CDR2 YFSETQ. Unmatched junction bases numbered 3, after V lost 0 bases and J lost 5 bases. This CDR3 is built from 16 residues.

The sample holds a few counts of this clonotype. This chain uses TRBV5-1 with TRBJ2-1; 10 bases fit TRBD2. CDR1 and CDR2 (germline): SGHRS, YFSETQ. V dropped 0 bases and J dropped 0; count of bases not matched to a gene: 6. The CDR3 consists of 18 residues. The CDR3 DNA sequence: TGCGCCAGCAGCTTGGAACTAGCGGGACCCCTCTCCTACAATGAGCAGTTCTTC. This gives the protein CASSLELAGPLSYNEQFF.

The chain employs TRBV10-1 and TRBJ2-1, with TRBD2 matching 9 bases. CDR1 and CDR2 (germline): WNHNN, SYGVQD (reference sequence). Germline trimming cut 1 base from V and 6 bases from J; bases unmatched to any gene: 4. The CDR3 runs 15 residues. The CDR3 protein is CASSEYSGGSNEQFF. CDR3 sequence (DNA): TGCGCCAGCAGTGAGTATAGCGGGGGCTCCAATGAGCAGTTCTTC.

This chain uses TRBV6-5 with TRBJ2-2; D may be TRBD1 (6 bases). V was shortened by 4 bases and J by 1 base, with 10 bases between the two germline ends. The CDR3 is made up of 15 amino acids. Germline V gene data show CDR1 as MNHEY and CDR2 as SVGAGI. CDR3 sequence (DNA): TGTGCCAGCAGTTGGGAACAGGGGAACACCGGGGAGCTGTTTTTT. Amino acid sequence: CASSWEQGNTGELFF.

This clonotype was observed a single time. The chain uses TRBV5-1 and TRBJ2-2; D uncertain. Germline CDR1 SGHRS, CDR2 YFSETQ. This CDR3 region has 13 residues. V lost 1 base and J 5 bases, leaving 6 bases between the germline ends. CDR3 sequence (DNA): TGCGCCAGCAGCTTGTTCTTGACCGGGGAGCTGTTTTTT. Residues: CASSLFLTGELFF.

In its sample, this clonotype was seen a few times. The chain uses TRBV5-1 and TRBJ2-5, with a tentative D call TRBD1 (6 bases). The germline gives CDR1 SGHRS, CDR2 YFSETQ. Trimming took 1 base from V and 3 from J, leaving 10 bases between them. The length of the CDR3 is 14 residues. The CDR3 loop is CASSLITGKETQYF. The CDR3 bases are TGCGCCAGCAGCTTGATTACAGGGAAAGAGACCCAGTACTTC.